This T cell receptor beta chain stems from a study of persistence of HIV-infected CD4 T cells. The germline V gene encodes CDR1 LNHDA and CDR2 SQIVND (reference sequence). The germline V and J ends were trimmed by 3 bases and 4 bases, with 11 bases remaining between them. CDR3 length equals 14 residues. Overlapping HIV-1 Gag 15-mer peptides at 0.95 to 1 ug per peptide per mL were used. Responding CD4+ T cells were sorted by upregulation of both CD40 ligand and CD69. Sequencing used immunoSEQ version 4 in survey mode. The method was immunoSEQ multiplex PCR; TCRdb's version includes in-frame clones alone and lacks a portion of them. The table lists tens of thousands of clones, around 74% of them singletons. This clone has more than one count but fewer than ten. Antigen unknown.

The V gene is TRBV19, the J gene TRBJ2-3, with D tentatively TRBD1 (6 bases). This sequence originates from an adult man with HIV who was CMV-seropositive. The starting material was CD4+ T cells sorted from PBMCs after approximately 19-hour stimulation, obtained from a patient who received antiretroviral therapy. The CDR3 reads CASSIRYRADTQYF. Here the CDR3 DNA reads TGTGCCAGTAGTATCAGATACAGGGCAGATACGCAGTATTTT.